This T cell receptor (beta chain) is from a study of radiation and T cells in renal cell carcinoma. General observations from the study: Dominant CDR3 motifs occupied more repertoire in irradiated than control tumors. In nephrectomy-only tumors, top 100 clonotypes averaged roughly 43%, versus 54% irradiated.

Profiling relied on immunoSEQ multiplex PCR, and the TCRdb table lists in-frame clones only, not all of them. The sample yields some 14,000 clones, 55% to 60% seen once. In germline, CDR1 is SGHVS, CDR2 FNYEAQ. J gave up 5 bases and V 4 bases, and 8 bases lay outside the gene matches. This CDR3 has 14 amino acids. Treatment noted: treatment-naive control, cytoreductive nephrectomy. Clear cell pathology was present in this patient's renal cell carcinoma. Sequenced control tumors were from fewer than 14 males and 4 females, median age roughly 50. Worth noting for this clone: The antigen is unknown.

The V gene is TRBV7-6, the J gene TRBJ2-7; 7 nucleotides agree with TRBD1. This TCR derives from a man in his forties or fifties with renal cell carcinoma. Here the sequenced sample was tumor tissue, taken from a patient whose treatment was nephrectomy without radiotherapy. CDR3 residues: CASSSGQPRDEQYF. In DNA, the CDR3 is TGTGCCAGCAGCTCGGGACAGCCGAGGGACGAGCAGTACTTC.